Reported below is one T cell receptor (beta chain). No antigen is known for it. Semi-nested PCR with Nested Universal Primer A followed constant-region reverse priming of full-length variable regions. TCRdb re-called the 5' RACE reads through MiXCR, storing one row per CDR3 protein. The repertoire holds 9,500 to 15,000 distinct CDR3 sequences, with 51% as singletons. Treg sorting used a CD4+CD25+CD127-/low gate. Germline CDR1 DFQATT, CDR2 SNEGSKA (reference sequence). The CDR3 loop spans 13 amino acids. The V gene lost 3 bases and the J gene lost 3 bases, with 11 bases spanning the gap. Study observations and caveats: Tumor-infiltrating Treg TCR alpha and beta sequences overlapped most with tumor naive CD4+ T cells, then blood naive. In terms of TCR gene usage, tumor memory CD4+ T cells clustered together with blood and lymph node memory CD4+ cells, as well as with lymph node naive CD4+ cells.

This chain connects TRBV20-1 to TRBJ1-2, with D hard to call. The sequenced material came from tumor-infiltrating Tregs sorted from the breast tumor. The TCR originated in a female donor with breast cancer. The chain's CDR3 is CSASHPLDYGYTF. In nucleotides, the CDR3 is TGCAGTGCTAGTCACCCTCTGGACTATGGCTACACCTTC.